Below, 4 T cell receptor beta chains from the same sample are listed, as sequenced in a study of blood T cells in healthy people across ages. A J-beta primer mix and a sample-barcoded 5' primer were used in a second PCR of about 7 to 12 cycles. Each CDR3 protein is one row after TCRdb ran MiXCR on the 5' RACE reads. The sample carries approximately 600,000 distinct CDR3 sequences, 58% recorded once. Sample: blood. These receptors all come from a man aged 55-75 years in good health.

This clonotype was found once. The chain employs TRBV20-1 and TRBJ2-1, with 9 bases identical to TRBD2. V lost 5 bases to trimming and J lost 1 base; unmatched junction nucleotides: 6. Germline loops: CDR1 DFQATT, CDR2 SNEGSKA (reference sequence). The CDR3 length is 15 residues. The CDR3 nucleotides read TGCAGTGCTGATCCGACTAGCGGATCCTACAATGAGCAGTTCTTC. Protein: CSADPTSGSYNEQFF.

This clonotype was counted only a few times. The chain carries TRBV27 and TRBJ2-5, with a tentative D call TRBD1 (6 bases). The V end was cut by 2 bases, the J end by 8 bases, with 12 bases between. This CDR3 is 13 amino acids long. Germline loops: CDR1 MNHEY, CDR2 SMNVEV (reference sequence). CDR3 nucleotides: TGTGCCAGCAGTTTAGGGACAAAGGGCACCCAGTACTTC. Its protein product is CASSLGTKGTQYF.

This clonotype was recorded only once. The CDR3 loop is CSARESGTGEQYF. As DNA, the CDR3 is TGCAGTGCTAGAGAAAGTGGGACGGGAGAGCAGTACTTC. V gene TRBV20-1 combines with J gene TRBJ2-4; tentative D call: TRBD2 (6 bases). The CDR3 runs to 13 residues. Trimming stripped 0 bases from V and 13 bases from J, with 16 bases between. Germline-derived CDR1 and CDR2 are DFQATT and SNEGSKA (reference sequence).

This clonotype was detected only once. V and J are TRBV7-7 and TRBJ2-5; 7 nucleotides line up with TRBD1. Trimming removed 5 bases from V and 1 base from J; junction bases left unmatched: 7. CDR3 length equals 15 residues. Germline lookup yields CDR1 SSHAT and CDR2 FNYEAQ (reference sequence). The CDR3: CASSQGTAVQETQYF. For the CDR3, the DNA is TGTGCCAGCAGCCAAGGGACAGCAGTCCAAGAGACCCAGTACTTC.